This T cell receptor beta chain was sequenced for a study of cytomegalovirus exposure and HLA in healthy donors (dated by TCRdb to the late 2010s). Turning to the overall study: In an earlier analysis of roughly 590 of the donors, 250 to 350 Gb of sequence data and 117 million unique TCR beta sequences from 180 million or so T cells were reported. The study aimed to test whether cataloging public T cell receptors could reveal signatures of past pathogen exposure. A separate validation cohort of some 130 different subjects was used in addition to the 666-subject first cohort. Class I and class II HLA loci were covered by the typing at four-digit resolution. Using immunosequencing, the study profiled T cell repertoires from some 670 subjects and related those repertoires to cytomegalovirus serostatus. Donor age, sex, ethnicity and CMV serostatus were compiled together with the repertoire data. In the later analysis, no new phenotypic data were used to find candidate immune exposures; instead, reliance was placed on TCR beta sequences and their occurrence across donors. An earlier analysis of nearly 600 of the donors applied high-throughput TCR beta sequencing to assess whether each TCR beta V gene segment acted as functional or pseudogenic. Of the roughly 400 genotyped donors, 80% to 90% were placed in the genetic ancestry cluster associated with self-reported Caucasian donors. A later analysis re-examined previously published TCR beta repertoires from 610 or so donors and added high-resolution HLA genotyping to investigate patterns of TCR occurrence. All discovery cohort repertoires had been generated on a single sequencing platform. The study combined high-throughput TCR immunosequencing, statistical association of individual TCRs with disease status, and machine learning to predict cytomegalovirus infection status. In a later genetic analysis, genome-wide SNP genotypes for about 55% of the roughly 670 donors were used, and that subset was treated as a discovery cohort. About five DR-DQ haplotypes were treated as single units for association and clustering because of strong linkage in the cohort. Approximately 300 gigabases of sequencing data and 70 million to 100 million unique TCR sequences made up an early release that covered 500 to 700 HLA-typed donors. Across about 380 genotyped donors of the cohort, an average of about 240,000 unique TCR beta nucleotide sequences per donor were sequenced, and roughly a sixth of those sequences were non-productive. Typing coverage differed by locus: A, B, C, DRB1 and DQB1 were typed in about 629-640 donors, DQA1 in about 510, DPA1 in 600 to 610, and DPB1 in around 490.

General findings and caveats noted by the study authors: According to a later analysis, TCR association rates differed among HLA loci, with DRB1 alleles showing the most associated TCRs and HLA-C alleles showing the fewest. The classifier was reported to diagnose cytomegalovirus status with high specificity and sensitivity in both the original cohort and the validation cohort. In an earlier analysis of 450 to 750 of the donors, most TCR beta V segments appeared in productive rearrangements about 87% or about 30% of the time, broadly matching IMGT annotations. The earlier analysis of 450 to 700 of the donors excluded 15 to 20 rarely observed V segments, including chromosome 9 orphons, because counts were too low. Only TCR beta chains were sequenced in this cohort, and the absence of alpha or paired-chain data limited detectable features. Compared with equally common non-associated chains, HLA-associated TCR beta chains in a later analysis were more clonally expanded and had lower generation probabilities. In vitro tests confirmed that a few of the cytomegalovirus-associated TCR beta chains recognize cytomegalovirus antigens. In a later genetic analysis, fewer N-insertions in productive TCRs were reported among donors in an Asian-associated ancestry cluster than the approximately 710-donor mean. The authors suggested that the approach could potentially be extended to other disease states and immunological phenotypes. In a later analysis, most CMV-associated TCR beta chains were found to appear HLA-restricted, with HLA associations seemingly driven largely by CMV exposure. The study gave a list of under 200 TCR beta chains associated with cytomegalovirus. When HLA alleles, especially DR and DQ, strongly co-occurred, attributing TCR associations to individual alleles was difficult. Because some donors lacked HLA typing at each locus, the association tests relied only on the typed subset. A further reported finding was that TCR beta sequences accurately predicted the HLA-A and HLA-B alleles for most subjects in the first cohort. The 87-base-pair reads could not distinguish some IMGT-functional V segments, including TRBV6-2 and TRBV6-3, so those segments were excluded. In a later analysis, some 18,000 TCR beta sequences were associated with specific HLA alleles at a false discovery rate of 0.05. Most TCR sequences were seen in very few donors, while some public TCRs were found in many individuals. An association between a missense DCLRE1C variant and V-gene and J-gene trimming of TCR beta chains was found in a later genetic analysis and replicated in an independent cohort. A later analysis reported that several top co-occurrence clusters appeared linked to parvovirus B19, influenza, CMV and Epstein-Barr virus. CMV serostatus was the only immune exposure information available for the cohort. Presence/absence analyses assumed roughly uniform sequencing depth across donors, an assumption that may not hold. A cluster of highly shared sequence variants was judged likely to represent a technical artifact of the sequencing pipeline. Linkage disequilibrium might explain the correlated functional status among segregating V segments, but an unknown experimental factor could not be excluded.

Remarks on this clone: Which antigen it targets is not known. The record has no base qualities; no much larger clone is one base away.

Libraries were made using the immunoSEQ multiplex PCR assay. For the multiplex PCR, a mixture combining 60 forward primers for TCR Vbeta segments and 13 reverse primers for TCR Jbeta segments was used. Amplification of the CDR3 region of rearranged TCR beta genes was performed with a multiplex PCR assay on genomic DNA. On the Illumina HiSeq System, the amplified TCR beta libraries were sequenced as 87-base-pair reads. Processing in the source paper ran as follows. A later analysis tallied about 77 million unique TCR beta chains across the 650 to 750 repertoires, and approximately 12 million of those chains were shared by two or more donors. Raw reads were error-corrected and collapsed into unique sequences with a nearest-neighbor algorithm that merged closely related sequences to remove PCR and sequencing errors. To assign V, D and J gene segments, CDR3 sequences were aligned to IMGT reference sequences. For a sequence to be retained, a match of at least six nucleotides was required to both a V gene segment and a J gene segment. A rearrangement counted as productive if the CDR3 had no stop codons and remained in frame with V and J, and every other rearrangement counted as non-productive. Following IMGT convention, CDR3 was defined as the stretch from the second conserved V-encoded cysteine up to the conserved J-encoded phenylalanine. In an earlier analysis of more than 550 of the donors, sequences lacking an unambiguous match to a single V gene segment were excluded. In an earlier analysis of about 590 of the donors, a V segment was called functional when productive rearrangements were above 56.7%, and segregating when the standard deviation between donors exceeded 5%. To diagnose cytomegalovirus status from the catalog of TCR beta chain sequences, a statistical classification framework was built. A later analysis assigned V and J genes by comparing TCR nucleotide sequences with IMGT/GENE-DB human TR gene sequences. The TCRdist pipeline was used in a later analysis to assign CDR3 sequences and most-parsimonious VDJ recombination scenarios. In a later analysis, each TCR beta chain was defined by its CDR3 amino acid sequence together with its V-gene family, and reads lacking a unique V-gene family were excluded. In a later analysis, approximately 640 highly shared, low-generation-probability nucleotide sequences were removed to address suspected cross-contamination and a sequencing artifact. For each public chain, a later analysis derived a clonal expansion index from normalized ranks of inferred template counts within each repertoire. In a later analysis, generation probabilities were computed using a VDJ recombination model fitted to out-of-frame rearrangements, and the results were checked against IGoR. In a later analysis, TCR-TCR, TCR-HLA and TCR-CMV co-occurrence was scored with hypergeometric tests, and a repertoire-size bias correction was applied to TCR pairs. A later analysis estimated false discovery rates by permuting HLA or CMV assignments 20 times. A later analysis grouped co-occurring TCRs with DBSCAN, adding TCRdist sequence similarity when clustering within HLA-allele-positive subsets. Co-occurrence clustering excluded repertoires with fewer than 30,000 or more than 120,000 public chains, plus five with anomalous nucleotide sharing. TCRdb took over this immuneACCESS table, retaining in-frame rearrangements with V and J assigned. Such tables are incomplete; in checked studies, under half of the missing clones stem from an unresolved V gene, and the remainder is unexplained. V, J and clone size were drawn from that table, and D and trimming were deduced from the DNA. Counted in this sample were about 150,000 clones; approximately 77% of them appeared once. The ten largest make up over 1.3% of the sample.

Reading from cysteine to phenylalanine, the CDR3 counts 13 amino acids. Only the CDR3 part of the read is kept: 39 bases, read in frame from the first base. For this chain, trimming is 7 bases at the V end and 10 bases at the J end, and the number of junction bases without a gene match is 8. Via the germline V gene, CDR1 is SNHLY and CDR2 FYNNEI. The cohort comprised fewer than 750 healthy bone marrow donors. All cohort members were sampled while nominally healthy, although unrecorded immune exposures were likely present. The donor tested CMV seronegative, placing the donor among the approximately 360 seronegative members of the cohort. A peripheral blood sample was collected from each donor, and TCR beta sequencing was performed on peripheral blood mononuclear cells. Genomic DNA extraction from the blood cell samples was performed with the Qiagen DNeasy Blood Extraction Kit.

The sequencing input was PBMCs. The source of this sequence is a man younger than 35 in good health and CMV-seronegative. Recombination joined TRBV2 with TRBJ2-1; the junction holds 9 bases that match TRBD2. At the DNA level, the sequence is TGTGCCAGCAAGCGGGGGGAAAGGAGGGAGCAGTTCTTC. The encoded protein is CASKRGERREQFF.